This T cell receptor (beta chain) was sequenced for a study of T-cell reconstitution after alpha-beta-depleted transplantation in children. A note on this clonotype: Its antigen is as yet unknown.

The CDR3 consists of 12 residues. Germline V CDR1 and CDR2: DFQATT, SNEGSKA (reference sequence). Trimming left V 5 bases short and J 7 bases short, with 12 bases between. For TCRbeta, the library was prepared with unique molecular identifiers. TCRdb recomputed calls from the PCR reads with MiXCR, one row per CDR3 protein. This sample yields about 980,000 distinct CDR3 sequences, of which about 29% are seen a single time; 25% to 35% belongs to the top ten. Study outcomes and limitations: Expanded graft clones, several hundred of them, were reportedly the source of alpha-beta T cells about two months after transplant. Most T-cell counts and diversity one year after the transplant came from T cells that were newly produced.

The specimen was PBMCs, mostly from graft donor cells, collected 360 days after TCRalphabeta/CD19-depleted stem cell transplant. The chain carries TRBV20-1 and TRBJ2-1; D is perhaps TRBD1 (5 bases). This clonotype was sampled from a boy in the first two years of life who had a stem cell transplant for SCID, so the T cells may come from the graft donor. Written as DNA, the CDR3 is TGCAGTGCTCTTCCCAGGGCTAATGAGCAGTTCTTC. Its translation is CSALPRANEQFF.